This entry is about one T cell receptor (beta chain). The target antigen is unknown. These data originate in a study of cytomegalovirus exposure and HLA in healthy donors. Study-wide points: By a later analysis, the bulk of CMV-associated TCR beta chains appeared HLA-restricted.

Primers for the PCR totalled 60 Vbeta and 13 Jbeta. The assay was immunoSEQ multiplex PCR, and TCRdb's table has in-frame clones only and misses some. This table has tens of thousands of clones, around four fifths appearing once. Sequencing was done on a sample of PBMCs. The TCR sequence derives from a man aged 25 to 40 in good health and CMV-seronegative.

The CDR3 sequence is CASSFVGQNTDTQYF. CDR3 sequence (DNA): TGCGCCAGCAGCTTTGTCGGACAGAACACAGATACGCAGTATTTT. The V gene is TRBV5-1, the J gene TRBJ2-3; TRBD1 is a possible D gene (6 bases). CDR1 and CDR2 from the germline V gene are SGHRS and YFSETQ. The ends were cut back, 2 bases at V and 2 bases at J, with 12 bases in the middle. The CDR3 consists of 15 residues.